This TCR beta chain was observed in a study of chemoradiotherapy in HPV16-positive cancers. Study-wide results and caveats: During treatment, candidate HPV-specific clones and E7-related motifs expanded in tumor.

Here immunoSEQ multiplex PCR was the method, and the copy in TCRdb shows in-frame clones only, minus some. The table records 23,000 or so clones, roughly 87% of them present only once. This clone was seen a few times. Its antigen is unidentified. Repertoires were sampled repeatedly during chemoradiotherapy. V was shortened by 4 bases and J by 8 bases, with 14 bases between the two germline ends. The CDR3 loop spans 13 amino acids. Per germline, CDR1 SGHTA and CDR2 FQGTGA. This sample comprised blood, obtained from a patient who underwent chemoradiotherapy. The rearrangement links TRBV7-3 to TRBJ1-2; no reliable D call. This sequence was found in a human donor with HPV-associated anogenital cancer. CDR3 amino acids: CASSSDGGRGYTF. The CDR3 DNA reads TGTGCCAGCAGCTCCGACGGTGGAAGGGGCTACACCTTC.